This T cell receptor (beta chain) emerged from a study of T cells in Graves' hyperthyroidism and ophthalmopathy. Study conclusions and caveats: Blood shared most expanded thyroid clonotypes above 0.001.

Comments on this clonotype: The antigen is undetermined.

The CDR3 runs to 14 residues. Germline V lookup: CDR1 KGHSH, CDR2 LQKENI. Between the trimmed V and J ends, which lost 4 bases and 0 bases, there was a span of 10 bases. Researchers took RNA transcripts and amplified the TCR beta CDR3 regions from them. HTBI primers drove first-round RT-PCR of the TCR CDR3. TCRdb reprocessed the multiplex PCR reads with MiXCR, giving one entry per CDR3 protein. The sample consists of roughly 260,000 distinct CDR3 sequences, approximately 14% of them appearing once. V gene TRBV18 combines with J gene TRBJ2-7; D is perhaps TRBD2 (5 bases). The sequenced sample was blood. The TCR comes from a woman in her 40s with Graves' hyperthyroidism that later progressed to Graves' ophthalmopathy. CDR3 DNA sequence: TGTGCCAGCTCACAAGGACTCAGCTCCTACGAGCAGTACTTC. Its protein product is CASSQGLSSYEQYF. Based on the CDR3 plus reference TRBV18 and TRBJ2-7, the full variable domain is NAGVMQNPRHLVRRRGQEARLRCSPMKGHSHVYWYRQLPEEGLKFMVYLQKENIIDESGMPKERFSAEFPKEGPSILRIQQVVRGDSAAYFCASSQGLSSYEQYFGPGTRLTVT.